The next 3 T cell receptor beta chains were all read from a single sample in a study of T cells in women clearing cervical HPV infection (dated by TCRdb to between 2017 and 2018). The library relied on the immunoSEQ multiplex PCR assay. The clones in this table, taken by TCRdb from immuneACCESS, are in-frame only. Not every clone is retained; where verified, under half of the shortfall comes from an unresolved V gene, and the cause of the rest is unknown. This sample's listing comprises over 30,000 clones. About 1.7% of the sample rests with the top ten. The source material was blood buffy coat. All receptors come from a woman aged 18 to 75 with a cervical HPV16 infection that either progressed to CIN3+ or cleared (not recorded which).

Of note for this clone: The read terminates 3 residues ahead of where the CDR3 ends, so the germline J gene completes it. The chain uses TRBV7-9 and TRBJ2-4; D not certain. CDR1 SEHNR and CDR2 FQNEAQ come from the germline V gene (reference sequence). The CDR3 is 12 amino acids. CDR3 DNA, as far as it was read: TGTGCCAGCAGCTTAGGAAGCTATGGT. Its protein product is CASSLGSYG. The complete CDR3 protein is CASSLGSYGQYF.

Details on this clone: The read halts 3 residues ahead of the CDR3 end, with the missing end drawn from the germline J gene. The rearrangement uses TRBV5-1 and TRBJ2-7; 10 bases line up with TRBD2. Germline V gene lookup returns CDR1 SGHRS and CDR2 YFSETQ. Losses at the gene ends were 3 bases for V and 0 bases for J; bases not matched to a gene: 6. The CDR3 length is 16 residues. The part of the CDR3 DNA that was read is TGCGCCAGCAGCTCGATACTAGCGGGGTCCTCCTACGAG. It specifies CASSSILAGSSYE. The full CDR3 is CASSSILAGSSYEQYF.

For this clone: The CDR3 end lies 3 residues beyond the end of the read and is filled in from the germline J gene. This chain uses TRBV20-1 with TRBJ1-5; 8 bases match TRBD1. J gave up 5 bases and V 4 bases, and 4 bases lay outside the gene matches. The germline gives CDR1 DFQATT, CDR2 SNEGSKA (reference sequence). This CDR3 spans 13 amino acids. CDR3 in amino acids: CSATGGLDQPQHF. CDR3 bases read: TGCAGTGCTACAGGGGGCTTAGATCAGCCC.